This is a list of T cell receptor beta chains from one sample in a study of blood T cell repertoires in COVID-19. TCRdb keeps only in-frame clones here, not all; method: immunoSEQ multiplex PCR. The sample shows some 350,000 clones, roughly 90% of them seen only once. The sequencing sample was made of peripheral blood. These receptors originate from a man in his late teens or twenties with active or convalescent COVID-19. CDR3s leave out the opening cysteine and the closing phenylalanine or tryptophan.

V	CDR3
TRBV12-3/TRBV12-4	ASGLSPTEF
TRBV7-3	ASNPTGGGTEAF
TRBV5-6	ASRIGEAGELF
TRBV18	ASSSGQGANEKLF
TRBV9	ASSVGLAGTYEQY
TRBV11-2	ASSLVPYLNTEAF
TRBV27	ASSLHTTSGRAQETQY
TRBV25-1	ASRDQDDEQF
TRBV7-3	ASSPAWSSYNEQF
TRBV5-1	ASSLSGIGSDTQY
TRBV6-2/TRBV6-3	ASSGAAGGEKLF
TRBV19	ASTAGAQPQH
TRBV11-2	ASSLGVEQY
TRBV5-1	ASSIRGGNQPQH
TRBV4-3	ASSGTYPPSPLH
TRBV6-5	ASSSGQHQNQPQH
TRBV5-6	ASSFRGLLYGNTIY
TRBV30	AWSTGGGQPQH
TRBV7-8	ASSFRTLEGYT
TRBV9	ASSQYLAGGRADTQY
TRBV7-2	ASSLPPQGNYGYT
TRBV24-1	ATSDSRVNEQY
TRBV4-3	ASSSKTGMSSPSGSPLH
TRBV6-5	ASSRRQNYGYT
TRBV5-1	ASSLDQRGGPGELF
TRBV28	ASNVGAPYGYT
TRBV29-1	SVTGSGFENIQY
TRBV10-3	AIREAGGADQPQH